Listed here is a single TCR beta chain. The antigen is unknown. Germline-derived CDR1 and CDR2 are SNHLY and FYNNEI. The CDR3 sequence is 16 residues long. V was clipped by 11 bases and J by 7 bases; unmatched bases: 17. TCR beta CDR3 regions were amplified from RNA. HTBI primers were used for first-round RT-PCR of the TCR CDR3. One entry per CDR3 protein results from TCRdb running MiXCR on the multiplex PCR reads. The table has about 360,000 distinct CDR3 sequences, over 10% seen once. The sample is drawn from a study of T cells in Graves' hyperthyroidism and ophthalmopathy. Broader study findings: Blood also showed most of the thyroid clonotypes that were expanded above 0.001.

The source material was blood. The V gene is TRBV2, the J gene TRBJ1-2; TRBD1 matches 12 bases. The sequence was obtained from a woman younger than 30 with Graves' hyperthyroidism. Written as DNA, the CDR3 is TGTGCCCGAGAGTCCGGGACAGGGGGCGGAAGGAGTGGCTACACCTTC. Protein: CARESGTGGGRSGYTF.